This T cell receptor (beta chain) was sequenced for a study of blood T cells in healthy people across ages. This clonotype has a handful of counts. A sample-barcoded 5' primer and a J-beta primer mix were used in a second PCR of roughly 7 to 12 cycles. One entry per CDR3 protein, called by TCRdb with MiXCR from the 5' RACE reads. The table includes 980,000 or so distinct CDR3 sequences, 48% detected once. Germline CDR1 reads SGHNT; CDR2 reads YENEEA. After removal of 2 bases from V and 1 base from J, the junction contained 7 bases not matched to a gene. The CDR3 covers 16 residues. The clonotype originates from a man aged 30-40 years in good health. The gene calls are TRBV11-3 and TRBJ2-5; 7 bases align to TRBD1. Sequenced sample: blood. The CDR3, as DNA: TGTGCCAGCAGCTTACGGCAGGGGGTATTCCAAGAGACCCAGTACTTC. It is translated as CASSLRQGVFQETQYF.